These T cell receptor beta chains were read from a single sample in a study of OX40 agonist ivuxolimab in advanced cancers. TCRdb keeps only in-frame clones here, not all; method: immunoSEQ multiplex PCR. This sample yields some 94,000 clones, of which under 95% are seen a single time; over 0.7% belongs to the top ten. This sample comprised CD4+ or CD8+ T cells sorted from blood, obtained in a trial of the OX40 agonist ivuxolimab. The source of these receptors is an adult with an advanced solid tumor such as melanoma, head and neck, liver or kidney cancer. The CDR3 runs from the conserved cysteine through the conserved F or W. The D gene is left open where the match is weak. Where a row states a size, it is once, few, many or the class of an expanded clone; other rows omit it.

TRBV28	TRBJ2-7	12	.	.	CATLTGTPERYF	TGTGCCACCCTAACAGGGACACCTGAGCGGTACTTC
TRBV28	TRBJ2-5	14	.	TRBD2	CASTLGGNQETQYF	TGTGCCAGCACCTTGGGGGGGAATCAAGAGACCCAGTACTTC
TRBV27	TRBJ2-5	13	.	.	CASGSIPGETQYF	TGTGCCAGCGGATCGATTCCAGGAGAGACCCAGTACTTC
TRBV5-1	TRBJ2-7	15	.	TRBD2	CASSLTSGRGYEQYF	TGCGCCAGCAGCTTGACTAGCGGGAGGGGCTACGAGCAGTACTTC
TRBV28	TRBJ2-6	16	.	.	CASSLGRTVGANVLTF	TGTGCCAGCAGTTTAGGCCGCACGGTTGGGGCCAACGTCCTGACTTTC
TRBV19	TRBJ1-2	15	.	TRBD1	CASSIGPGGDYGYTF	TGTGCCAGTAGTATAGGGCCAGGGGGTGACTATGGCTACACCTTC
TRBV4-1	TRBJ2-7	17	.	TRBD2	CASSEYLTSGNTYEQYF	TGCGCCAGCAGCGAATATCTTACCAGCGGGAACACCTACGAGCAGTACTTC
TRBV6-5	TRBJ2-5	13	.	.	CASSYYRGETQYF	TGTGCCAGCAGTTACTACAGAGGGGAGACCCAGTACTTC
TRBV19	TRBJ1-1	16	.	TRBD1	CASSKQGANSGTEAFF	TGTGCCAGTAGTAAGCAGGGGGCGAATTCAGGCACTGAAGCTTTCTTT
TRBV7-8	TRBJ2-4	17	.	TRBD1	CASSVGWTGLAKNIQYF	TGTGCCAGCAGCGTCGGCTGGACAGGACTAGCCAAAAACATTCAGTACTTC
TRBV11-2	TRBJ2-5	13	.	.	CASSVTWAETQYF	TGTGCCAGCTCTGTTACTTGGGCAGAGACCCAGTACTTC
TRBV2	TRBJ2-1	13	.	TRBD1	CASTFGQGGEQFF	TGTGCCAGCACATTCGGACAGGGTGGTGAGCAGTTCTTC
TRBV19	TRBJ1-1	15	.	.	CASSILQGMNTEAFF	TGTGCCAGTAGTATTTTACAGGGCATGAACACTGAAGCTTTCTTT
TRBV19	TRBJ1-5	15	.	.	CASRRTAYLNQPQHF	TGTGCCAGTAGAAGGACAGCCTACCTCAATCAGCCCCAGCATTTT
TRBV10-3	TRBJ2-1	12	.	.	CAIKGPYNEQFF	TGTGCCATCAAGGGACCCTACAATGAGCAGTTCTTC
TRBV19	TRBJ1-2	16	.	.	CASSRGQDGVNYGYTF	TGTGCCAGTAGTCGAGGCCAGGACGGAGTCAACTATGGCTACACCTTC
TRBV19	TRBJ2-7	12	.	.	CASSIREGEQYF	TGTGCCAGTAGTATCAGAGAAGGCGAGCAGTACTTC
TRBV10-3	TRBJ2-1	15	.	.	CAISQRDGGYNEQFF	TGTGCCATCAGTCAAAGGGACGGAGGCTACAATGAGCAGTTCTTC
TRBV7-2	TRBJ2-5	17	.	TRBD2	CASSFHRASGNGETQYF	TGTGCCAGCAGCTTCCACAGGGCTAGCGGGAATGGGGAGACTCAGTACTTC
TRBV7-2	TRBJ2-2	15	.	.	CASSLAGADTGELFF	TGTGCCAGCAGCTTAGCCGGGGCGGACACCGGGGAGCTGTTTTTT
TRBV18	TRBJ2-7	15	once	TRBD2	CASSGDLAGVSEQYF	TGTGCCAGCTCAGGGGACTTAGCGGGAGTTAGCGAGCAGTACTTC
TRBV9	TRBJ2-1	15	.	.	CASSVGQEGYNEQFF	TGTGCCAGCAGCGTAGGACAGGAGGGGTACAATGAGCAGTTCTTC
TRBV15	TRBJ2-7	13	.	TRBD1	CATRDRVLYEQYF	TGTGCCACGAGAGACAGGGTACTGTACGAGCAGTACTTC
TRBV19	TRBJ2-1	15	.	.	CASSRDASSYNEQFF	TGTGCCAGTAGTCGGGACGCGAGCTCCTACAATGAGCAGTTCTTC
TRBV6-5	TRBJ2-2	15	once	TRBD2	CASRSTSGSPGELFF	TGTGCCAGCCGCTCGACTAGCGGGAGTCCCGGGGAGCTGTTTTTT
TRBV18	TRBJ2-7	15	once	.	CASSPLGTIRYEQYF	TGTGCCAGCTCACCCCTCGGGACGATTCGCTACGAGCAGTACTTC
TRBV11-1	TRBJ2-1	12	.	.	CASSPPGNEQFF	TGTGCCAGCAGCCCCCCCGGCAATGAGCAGTTCTTC
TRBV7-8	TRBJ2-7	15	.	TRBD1	CASSLTGQGRGEQYF	TGTGCCAGCAGCTTAACGGGACAGGGCAGGGGCGAGCAGTACTTC
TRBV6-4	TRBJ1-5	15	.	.	CASSPRFSGNQPQHF	TGTGCCAGCAGCCCCAGGTTTTCTGGCAATCAGCCCCAGCATTTT
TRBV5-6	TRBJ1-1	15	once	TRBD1	CASSAGTGGSTEAFF	TGTGCCAGCAGCGCGGGGACAGGGGGGAGCACTGAAGCTTTCTTT
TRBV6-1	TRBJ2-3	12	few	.	CASSAETDTQYF	TGTGCCAGCAGTGCCGAGACAGATACGCAGTATTTT
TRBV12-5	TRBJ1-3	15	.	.	CASGLGQSSGNTIYF	TGTGCTAGTGGTTTGGGGCAAAGCTCTGGAAACACCATATATTTT
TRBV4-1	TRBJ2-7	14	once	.	CASSQVGGMGEQYF	TGCGCCAGCAGCCAAGTAGGGGGGATGGGCGAGCAGTACTTC
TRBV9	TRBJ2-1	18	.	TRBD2	CASSVVLAAGTGPNEQFF	TGTGCCAGCAGCGTAGTACTAGCGGCGGGGACGGGGCCGAATGAGCAGTTCTTC
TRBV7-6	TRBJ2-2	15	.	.	CASSLLGANTGELFF	TGTGCCAGCAGCTTACTAGGGGCGAACACCGGGGAGCTGTTTTTT
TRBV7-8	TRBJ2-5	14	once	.	CASREITGPRTQYF	TGTGCCAGCAGAGAGATTACAGGACCTAGGACCCAGTACTTC
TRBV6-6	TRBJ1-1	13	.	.	CASSYSNVGEAFF	TGTGCCAGCAGTTACTCGAATGTGGGGGAAGCTTTCTTT
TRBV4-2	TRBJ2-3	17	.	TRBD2	CASSQGTSLSGEDTQYF	TGTGCCAGCAGCCAAGGGACTAGCTTGTCGGGGGAAGATACGCAGTATTTT
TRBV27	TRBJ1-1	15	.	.	CASSLWGDKAPKAFF	TGTGCCAGCAGTTTATGGGGAGATAAGGCCCCAAAAGCTTTCTTT
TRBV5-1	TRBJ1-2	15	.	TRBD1	CASSFVGTGVYGYTF	TGCGCCAGCAGCTTCGTCGGGACAGGGGTCTATGGCTACACCTTC
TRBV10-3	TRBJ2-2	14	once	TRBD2	CASKAGGDTGELFF	TGTGCCTCAAAGGCGGGAGGGGACACCGGGGAGCTGTTTTTT
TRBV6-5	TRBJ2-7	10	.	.	CASLTYEQYF	TGTGCCAGCCTCACCTACGAGCAGTACTTC
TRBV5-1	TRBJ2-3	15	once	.	CASSLEGRPVDTQYF	TGCGCCAGCAGCTTGGAAGGTAGACCGGTAGATACGCAGTATTTT
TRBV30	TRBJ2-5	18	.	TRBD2	CAWGAVGPGTSGRKTQYF	TGTGCCTGGGGGGCCGTGGGCCCAGGGACTAGCGGGAGAAAGACCCAGTACTTC
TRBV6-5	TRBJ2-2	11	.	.	CASSRGEELFF	TGTGCCAGCAGCCGAGGAGAGGAGCTGTTTTTT
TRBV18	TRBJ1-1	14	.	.	CASQATGGNTEAFF	TGTGCCAGCCAAGCTACCGGTGGGAACACTGAAGCTTTCTTT
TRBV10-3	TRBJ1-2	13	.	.	CAISEVSGGGYTF	TGTGCCATCAGTGAGGTCTCGGGAGGGGGCTACACCTTC
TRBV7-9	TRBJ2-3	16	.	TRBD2	CASMSRTSGYTDTQYF	TGTGCCAGCATGTCGCGGACTAGCGGATACACAGATACGCAGTATTTT
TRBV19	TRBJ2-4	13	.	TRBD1	CASSAGTGGLQYF	TGTGCCAGTAGTGCCGGGACAGGGGGTCTTCAGTACTTC
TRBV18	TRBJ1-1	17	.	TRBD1	CASTLAPDRGNPKGAFF	TGTGCCAGCACTCTTGCCCCGGACAGGGGGAACCCGAAGGGAGCTTTCTTT
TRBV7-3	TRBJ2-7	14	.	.	CASSLTSGSYEQYF	TGTGCCAGCAGCTTAACTAGCGGTTCCTACGAGCAGTACTTC
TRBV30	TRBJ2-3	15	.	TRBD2	CAWSVGLAGGDTQYF	TGTGCCTGGAGTGTGGGGCTAGCGGGAGGAGATACGCAGTATTTT
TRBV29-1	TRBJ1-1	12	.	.	CSVVTGNTEAFF	TGCAGCGTTGTAACCGGGAACACTGAAGCTTTCTTT
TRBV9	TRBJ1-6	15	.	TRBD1	CASSVGTGNNSPLHF	TGTGCCAGCAGCGTCGGGACAGGGAATAATTCACCCCTCCACTTT
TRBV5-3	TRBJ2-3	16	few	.	CARSRRTESKSDTQYF	TGTGCCAGAAGCCGACGGACAGAGAGTAAATCCGATACGCAGTATTTT